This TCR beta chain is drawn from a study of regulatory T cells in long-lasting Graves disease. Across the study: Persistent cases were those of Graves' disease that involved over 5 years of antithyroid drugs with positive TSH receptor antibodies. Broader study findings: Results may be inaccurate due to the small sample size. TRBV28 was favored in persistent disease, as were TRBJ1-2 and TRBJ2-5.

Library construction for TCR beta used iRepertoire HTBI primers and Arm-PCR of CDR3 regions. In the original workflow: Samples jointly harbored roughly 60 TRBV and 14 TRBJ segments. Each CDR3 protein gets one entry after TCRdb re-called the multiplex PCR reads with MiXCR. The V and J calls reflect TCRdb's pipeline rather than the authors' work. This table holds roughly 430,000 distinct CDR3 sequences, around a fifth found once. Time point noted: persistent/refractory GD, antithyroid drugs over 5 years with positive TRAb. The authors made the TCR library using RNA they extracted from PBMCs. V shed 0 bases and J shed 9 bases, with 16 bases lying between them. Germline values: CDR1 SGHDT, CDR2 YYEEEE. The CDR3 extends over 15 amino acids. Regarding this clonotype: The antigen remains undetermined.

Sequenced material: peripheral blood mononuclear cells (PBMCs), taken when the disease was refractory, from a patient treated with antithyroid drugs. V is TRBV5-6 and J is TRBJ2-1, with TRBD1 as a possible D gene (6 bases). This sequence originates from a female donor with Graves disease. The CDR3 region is CASSLVNRALGEQFF. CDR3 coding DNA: TGTGCCAGCAGCTTGGTTAACAGGGCCCTCGGTGAGCAGTTCTTC.